A single sample gave rise to the 7 T cell receptor beta chains below, sequenced in a study of T cell responses to AZD1222 COVID-19 vaccine. Data came from immunoSEQ multiplex PCR; TCRdb stores just in-frame clones and leaves some out. The top ten hold around 8.4% of the sample, which has 100,000 or so clones, 88% seen once. Source: peripheral blood, taken on day 0 of AZD1222 vaccination. The receptors were gathered from an adult in good health.

The chain couples TRBV10-3 to TRBJ1-2, with 8 bases that match TRBD1. The CDR3 sequence is 15 residues long. The junction had 6 bases not matched to a gene; V was cut back by 2 bases and J by 4 bases. Germline loops: CDR1 ENHRY, CDR2 SYGVKD. The DNA of the CDR3 is TGTGCCATCAGTGAGGGACAGGGTCGAGGCTATGGCTACACCTTC. Residues: CAISEGQGRGYGYTF.

This chain joins TRBV4-2 and TRBJ2-7, with 8 bases identical to TRBD1. This CDR3 has 14 residues. Germline loops: CDR1 LGHNA, CDR2 YNFKEQ. V was clipped by 2 bases and J by 6 bases; unmatched bases: 6. CDR3 in amino acids: CASSQSGGGAEQYF. DNA of the CDR3: TGTGCCAGCAGCCAATCAGGGGGCGGGGCCGAGCAGTACTTC.

In this sample, this clone turned up once. J is TRBJ1-5 and V is TRBV29-1; 10 nucleotides line up with TRBD1. CDR3 length: 15 amino acids. The germline CDR1 and CDR2 sequences are SQVTM and ANQGSEA. The ends lost 5 bases at V and 5 bases at J; junction bases unmatched: 9. The CDR3: CSVSGTGDRDQPQHF. The CDR3 region has the DNA TGCAGCGTTTCCGGGACAGGGGATCGGGATCAGCCCCAGCATTTT.

This sequence joins TRBV28 and TRBJ1-2, with D possibly TRBD1 on 5 matching bases. CDR3 length: 15 amino acids. V lost 6 bases, J lost 0 bases, and 14 bases lay in between. CDR1 and CDR2 (germline): MDHEN, SYDVKM. CDR3 loop: CASRGLRVPNYGYTF. DNA of the CDR3: TGTGCCAGCAGGGGCCTCAGGGTTCCTAACTATGGCTACACCTTC.

This chain uses TRBV30 with TRBJ2-7, with a possible D match to TRBD2 (6 bases). The CDR3 contains 15 residues. Trimming removed 0 bases at V and 6 bases at J, with 18 bases between. Germline assignment: CDR1 GTSNPN and CDR2 SVGIG (reference sequence). The CDR3 DNA follows: TGTGCCTGGAGTGTAAATTTTATCGGGAGTCCCGAGCAGTACTTC. It yields the protein CAWSVNFIGSPEQYF.

This sequence joins TRBV19 and TRBJ1-6; 7 nucleotides agree with TRBD1. The CDR3 spans 15 residues. Germline V lookup: CDR1 LNHDA, CDR2 SQIVND (reference sequence). With 3 bases clipped from V and 5 bases from J, the junction kept 4 bases outside the gene matches. The DNA for the CDR3 is TGTGCCAGTAGTATTGGACAGGTGGATAATTCACCCCTCCACTTT. Its translation is CASSIGQVDNSPLHF.

With regard to this clone: Other DNA sequences in this sample translate to the same CDR3. This rearrangement joins TRBV28 to TRBJ2-7; unclear D gene. Germline V lookup: CDR1 MDHEN, CDR2 SYDVKM. CDR3 length equals 12 residues. V was cut by 3 bases and J by 0 bases, with 3 bases left in between. The CDR3 nucleotides read TGTGCCAGCAGTTTGTCCTCCTACGAGCAGTACTTC. Translating gives CASSLSSYEQYF. Supplemented by reference TRBV28 and TRBJ2-7, the full variable domain reads DVKVTQSSRYLVKRTGEKVFLECVQDMDHENMFWYRQDPGLGLRLIYFSYDVKMKEKGDIPEGYSVSREKKERFSLILESASTNQTSMYLCASSLSSYEQYFGPGTRLTVT.